This T cell receptor beta chain was sequenced during a study of breast tumors, draining lymph nodes, adjacent tissues. Study-wide points: Tumor and nontumor repertoires were significantly more similar in luminal-like than in basal-like breast cancer. Tumor repertoires ranked between lymph nodes and nontumor tissue in diversity, with V and J gene preferences.

This clonotype was picked up many times. Its antigen remains unidentified. TCRdb analysed the multiplex PCR reads with MiXCR anew, one entry per CDR3 protein. The sample holds tens of thousands of distinct CDR3 sequences, around 40% seen once. Germline assignment: CDR1 DFQATT and CDR2 SNEGSKA (reference sequence). V was clipped by 5 bases and J by 4 bases; unmatched bases: 7. The CDR3 sequence is 14 residues long. This TCR came from a female donor with breast cancer. Some clones in this sample may be carry-over from other donors' samples. This chain uses TRBV20-1 with TRBJ2-7; TRBD2 matches 11 bases. Sequences were obtained from breast tumor tissue. The CDR3 reads CSAPLRTSGYEQYF. The CDR3 nucleotides read TGCAGTGCTCCTCTCAGGACTAGCGGGTACGAGCAGTACTTC.